This T cell receptor beta chain came from a study of Graves' ophthalmopathy and Graves' hyperthyroidism. Amplified TCR beta CDR3 regions were obtained using RNA transcripts as template. First-round RT-PCR used HTBI primers; second-round multiplex PCR followed. TCRdb independently ran MiXCR on the multiplex PCR reads; one entry per CDR3 protein. The profile covers about 380,000 distinct CDR3 sequences, with 15% appearing a single time and roughly 7% taken by the ten largest. Participants with hyperthyroidism, aged 18 to 65, were newly diagnosed with under 2 months' duration. Diagnostic conclusions were grounded in clinical symptoms, serum thyroxine, TRAb, thyroid ultrasound and orbital computed tomography. There are a few counts of this clonotype. The germline V gene has CDR1 SGHAT and CDR2 FQNNGV. The V segment lost 2 bases and the J segment 6 bases; nucleotides outside the gene matches: 8. The CDR3 is made up of 17 amino acids.

The sample consisted of peripheral blood. This clonotype originated in a woman aged 18-29 years with stable Graves' hyperthyroidism. The chain carries TRBV11-2 and TRBJ2-2, with 11 bases lining up with TRBD2. For the CDR3, the DNA is TGTGCCAGCAGCTTATTCTATAGCGGGGGGGCCTCCGGGGAGCTGTTTTTT. The encoded protein is CASSLFYSGGASGELFF. Complete variable domain (other parts from reference TRBV11-2 and TRBJ2-2): EAGVAQSPRYKIIEKRQSVAFWCNPISGHATLYWYQQILGQGPKLLIQFQNNGVVDDSQLPKDRFSAERLKGVDSTLKIQPAKLEDSAVYLCASSLFYSGGASGELFFGEGSRLTVL.